The rows below give T cell receptor beta chains drawn from one sample of a study of T cell responses to AZD1222 COVID-19 vaccine. The protocol was immunoSEQ multiplex PCR, while the TCRdb copy is restricted to in-frame clones and leaves out a portion. This table holds some 100,000 clones, 80% to 95% found once. This sample comprised peripheral blood, obtained 28 days after the second AZD1222 dose. The receptors stem from an adult who received the AZD1222 COVID-19 vaccine. Both conserved end residues are part of each CDR3. D genes are given only for firm matches. Not every row has a clone size; where given, it reads once, few, many or a size class.

>TRBD1|TRBV10-3|TRBJ1-2|.
TGTGCCATCCTCGGTGGACAGGGCTATGGCTACACCTTC
CAILGGQGYGYTF
>.|TRBV7-3|TRBJ2-2|.
TGTGCCAGCAGCTTAAAGGGGTCGTGGGACGGGGAGCTGTTTTTT
CASSLKGSWDGELFF
>TRBD1|TRBV27|TRBJ1-3|.
TGTGCCAGCAGACCCAGACAGGGCTCTGGAAACACCATATATTTT
CASRPRQGSGNTIYF
>TRBD2|TRBV6-6|TRBJ2-3|.
TGTGCCAGCAGCTGGGTGACTAGCGGGGGGCATTCCTCTAGCACAGATACGCAGTATTTT
CASSWVTSGGHSSSTDTQYF
>TRBD1|TRBV5-1|TRBJ1-2|.
TGCGCCAGCAGCATTACCCCCGGGACAGGGGACGGCTATGGCTACACCTTC
CASSITPGTGDGYGYTF
>TRBD1|TRBV11-3|TRBJ1-1|.
TGTGCCAGCAGCCCCCGGACAGGGTGGAAGAACACTGAAGCTTTCTTT
CASSPRTGWKNTEAFF
>.|TRBV12-3/TRBV12-4|TRBJ1-5|.
TGTGCCAGCAGTTTCCAGGGACACCAGCCCCAGCATTTT
CASSFQGHQPQHF
>TRBD1|TRBV27|TRBJ1-2|.
TGTGCCAGCAGTTTCTCGGGACAGGGGGCGGTAGGCTACACCTTC
CASSFSGQGAVGYTF
>TRBD1|TRBV27|TRBJ2-2|.
TGTGCCAGCAGTTTATTCGTACCACAGGGGCCCGGGGAGCTGTTTTTT
CASSLFVPQGPGELFF
>TRBD1|TRBV4-2|TRBJ1-5|.
TGTGCCAGCAGCCAAGATCTGGGGACAGGGGATCAGCCCCAGCATTTT
CASSQDLGTGDQPQHF
>.|TRBV15|TRBJ1-3|.
TGTGCCACCAGCAGAGCTTCGGGAAACACCATATATTTT
CATSRASGNTIYF
>.|TRBV5-4|TRBJ2-1|.
TGTGCCAGCAGCTTGTCGGGGGTGGCTGAGCAGTTCTTC
CASSLSGVAEQFF
>.|TRBV5-1|TRBJ1-2|.
TGCGCCAGCACCAAGGGGGATTCATATGGCTACACCTTC
CASTKGDSYGYTF
>.|TRBV13|TRBJ1-3|.
TGTGCCAGCAGCTTAGGGGAGCCCAACTCTGGAAACACCATATATTTT
CASSLGEPNSGNTIYF
>.|TRBV20-1|TRBJ1-5|.
TGCAGTGCTAGAGGAGATCAGCCCCAGCATTTT
CSARGDQPQHF
>.|TRBV28|TRBJ1-1|.
TGTGCCAGCAGTCCGGCGGGGAATGAAGCTTTCTTT
CASSPAGNEAFF
>.|TRBV7-9|TRBJ1-5|.
TGTGCCAGCAGCTGGGGACTGAATCAGCCCCAGCATTTT
CASSWGLNQPQHF
>.|TRBV4-3|TRBJ2-3|.
TGCGCCAGCAGCCAAGATTTAGGCACAGATACGCAGTATTTT
CASSQDLGTDTQYF
>.|TRBV7-9|TRBJ2-6|.
TGTGCCAGCAGCCCCTCCCCCAACGTCCTGACTTTC
CASSPSPNVLTF
>.|TRBV11-3|TRBJ2-3|once
TGTGCCAGCAGCCGGGTAGGTTACGTGGTGAAAACGGAGGCAGATACGCAGTATTTT
CASSRVGYVVKTEADTQYF